The 2 T cell receptor beta chains listed next were all sequenced from one sample in a study of T cell changes during pregnancy in multiple sclerosis (dated by TCRdb to about 2019). Libraries came from the immunoSEQ multiplex PCR assay. TCRdb re-hosts the immuneACCESS table, in-frame sequences only. Its copies lack some clones; in the studies checked, an unresolved V gene accounts for under half of them, and the cause for the rest is not known. This sample comprises approximately 80,000 clones, roughly 94% of them detected only once. Clones ranked in the top ten supply about 0.94% of the sample. Sequenced here: peripheral blood, sampled in the second trimester of pregnancy. The origin of the receptors is a female donor in good health, enrolled as a control in a pregnancy study.

The chain links TRBV4-1 to TRBJ1-2; TRBD1 might be the D (6 bases). V gave up 0 bases and J gave up 6 bases, with 14 bases separating them. Germline V gene sequence: CDR1 MGHRA, CDR2 YSYEKL. The CDR3 totals 15 residues. The CDR3 spells CASSQDRGGAHGYTF. CDR3 bases: TGCGCCAGCAGCCAAGATCGAGGGGGGGCGCATGGCTACACCTTC.

This chain joins TRBV29-1 and TRBJ1-1; the D gene is possibly TRBD1 (5 bases). Trimming removed 4 bases from V and 10 bases from J, with 10 bases in between. Germline CDR1 reads SQVTM; CDR2 reads ANQGSEA. This CDR3 spans 10 amino acids. DNA for the CDR3: TGCAGCGTTGCCAGGGATGTAGCTTTCTTT. Translated: CSVARDVAFF.